The rows below give T cell receptor beta chains drawn from one sample of a study of cytomegalovirus exposure and HLA in healthy donors. The assay was immunoSEQ multiplex PCR, and TCRdb's table has in-frame clones only and misses some. Among around 72,000 clones, around 78% were seen once, and the ten largest hold 6% to 6.5%. The sample consisted of PBMCs. The receptors originated from a man aged 50-60 years in good health and CMV-seronegative. Both conserved end residues are part of each CDR3. The order of the fields is clone size, J gene, V gene, CDR3 length, D gene, CDR3 protein, CDR3 DNA. D genes are given only for firm matches. Part of the rows lack a size; the others show once, few, many or a class for expanded clones.

.,TRBJ2-1,TRBV19,18,TRBD2,CASSISGTSGATYNEQFF,TGTGCCAGTAGTATAAGTGGGACTAGCGGAGCAACCTACAATGAGCAGTTCTTC
.,TRBJ2-2,TRBV5-1,14,.,CATGQGANTGELFF,TGCGCCACCGGTCAGGGCGCGAACACCGGGGAGCTGTTTTTT
.,TRBJ1-1,TRBV7-9,15,TRBD1,CASSKDRARNTEAFF,TGTGCCAGCAGCAAAGACAGGGCCCGGAACACTGAAGCTTTCTTT
few,TRBJ1-2,TRBV2,13,.,CASSEGGGYGYTF,TGTGCCAGCAGTGAAGGGGGGGGCTATGGCTACACCTTC
.,TRBJ2-7,TRBV5-4,13,.,CASKRGTDYEQYF,TGTGCCAGCAAACGGGGGACAGACTACGAGCAGTACTTC
.,TRBJ2-7,TRBV5-8,14,.,CASSLLSTLRQQYF,TGTGCCAGCAGCTTGTTATCGACTCTGAGGCAGCAGTACTTC
.,TRBJ2-3,TRBV4-1,18,TRBD2,CASSQEYATSGRGDTQYF,TGCGCCAGCAGCCAAGAATATGCGACTAGCGGGAGGGGGGATACGCAGTATTTT
.,TRBJ2-7,TRBV11-2,12,.,CASRRRGYEQYF,TGTGCCAGCAGACGGAGGGGTTACGAGCAGTACTTC
.,TRBJ1-1,TRBV28,13,.,CASRSGNGGEAFF,TGTGCCAGCAGGTCCGGGAATGGTGGTGAAGCTTTCTTT
.,TRBJ2-2,TRBV6-5,13,.,CASSYRGMGELFF,TGTGCCAGCAGTTACCGGGGGATGGGGGAGCTGTTTTTT
.,TRBJ2-3,TRBV6-4,13,.,CASSADFTDTQYF,TGTGCCAGCAGTGCCGACTTCACAGATACGCAGTATTTT
once,TRBJ1-6,TRBV7-9,15,TRBD1,CASSRVGQGRSPLHF,TGTGCCAGCAGCCGAGTGGGACAGGGAAGGTCACCCCTCCACTTT
.,TRBJ2-7,TRBV10-3,19,TRBD1,CAISDPLILTGITIYEQYF,TGTGCCATCAGTGATCCCCTAATTTTGACAGGGATTACGATCTACGAGCAGTACTTC
.,TRBJ2-7,TRBV11-2,15,TRBD1,CASSSIDRGTYEQYF,TGTGCCAGCAGCTCTATTGACAGGGGAACCTACGAGCAGTACTTC